A single sample gave rise to the 9 T cell receptor beta chains below, sequenced in a study of cytotoxic CD8 clonotypes in ibrutinib-treated CLL. Method: immunoSEQ multiplex PCR; TCRdb's copy keeps in-frame clones and lacks some. Of more than 12,000 clones in the sample, under 70% were seen once. The material sequenced was PBMCs, taken before ibrutinib treatment. The receptor source for this set is a human donor with chronic lymphocytic leukemia.

The V call is TRBV4-3, the J call TRBJ1-2, with D perhaps matching TRBD1 (6 bases). The germline V and J ends were trimmed by 1 base and 3 bases, with 9 bases remaining between them. Per the germline V gene, CDR1 is LGHNA and CDR2 is YSLEER. The CDR3 is made up of 14 amino acids. The CDR3, as DNA: TGCGCCAGCAGCCAAGGGGGGGCGCACTATGGCTACACCTTC. Its protein is CASSQGGAHYGYTF.

The chain uses TRBV11-2 and TRBJ1-2; D might be TRBD1 (6 bases). V was trimmed by 3 bases and J by 8 bases, leaving 16 bases between them. The CDR3 runs 14 residues. Germline V gene data show CDR1 as SGHAT and CDR2 as FQNNGV. Here the CDR3 reads CASSFWGEGGGYTF. The DNA for the CDR3 is TGTGCCAGCAGCTTTTGGGGAGAGGGGGGCGGCTACACCTTC.

The chain has TRBV7-8 and TRBJ2-1; D possibly corresponds to TRBD1 (5 bases). With 1 base removed from V and 7 bases from J, the gap between germline ends came to 8 bases. The CDR3 loop spans 13 amino acids. Germline V gives CDR1 SGHVS, CDR2 FQNEAQ. Here the CDR3 DNA reads TGTGCCAGCAGCTTAGGCAGGGCGAATGAGCAGTTCTTC. The encoded protein is CASSLGRANEQFF.

This clone occurred a few times. V and J are TRBV7-3 and TRBJ2-3; 8 nucleotides line up with TRBD2. Germline V gene lookup returns CDR1 SGHTA and CDR2 FQGTGA. Germline trimming cut 5 bases from V and 1 base from J; bases unmatched to any gene: 8. This CDR3 spans 16 amino acids. Here the CDR3 reads CASSPTAGGGTDTQYF. As DNA, the CDR3 is TGTGCCAGCAGCCCAACCGCCGGGGGGGGCACAGATACGCAGTATTTT.

This chain connects TRBV2 to TRBJ2-2; no firm D call. CDR1 SNHLY and CDR2 FYNNEI come from the germline V gene. Between the trimmed V and J ends, which lost 5 bases and 0 bases, there was a span of 13 bases. The CDR3 length is 16 residues. This CDR3 is CASSRQGHANTGELFF. The CDR3 coding sequence is TGTGCCAGCAGTCGACAAGGCCACGCGAACACCGGGGAGCTGTTTTTT.

Written as DNA, the CDR3 is TGTGCCAGCAGCTTAAGAGGGAGGGGGCCAGGCGACGGCTACACCTTC. It yields the protein CASSLRGRGPGDGYTF. V gene TRBV7-3 combines with J gene TRBJ1-2; 7 bases match TRBD1. The CDR3 spans 16 residues. V shed 1 base, J shed 8 bases, and the junction held 13 bases outside the gene matches. CDR1 SGHTA and CDR2 FQGTGA come from the germline V gene.

This chain connects TRBV15 to TRBJ2-7, with 9 bases matching TRBD2. There are 14 residues in the CDR3. Per germline, CDR1 LNHNV and CDR2 YYDKDF (reference sequence). V shed 6 bases and J 5 bases; nucleotides not matched to a gene: 8. The CDR3 region is CATRAIAGAHEQYF. In DNA form, the CDR3 reads TGTGCCACCAGAGCGATAGCGGGAGCCCACGAGCAGTACTTC.

The V gene is TRBV7-2, the J gene TRBJ2-7; TRBD1 is a possible D gene (5 bases). The V end lost 4 bases, the J end lost 7 bases, and 17 bases lay between the germline ends. This CDR3 has 14 residues. Per the germline V gene, CDR1 is SGHTA and CDR2 is FQGNSA. CDR3 loop: CASSSSYRMGEQYF. In DNA, the CDR3 is TGTGCCAGCAGCTCCTCTTACAGGATGGGGGAGCAGTACTTC.

The genes are TRBV10-2 and TRBJ2-5; D possibly corresponds to TRBD2 (6 bases). The CDR3 runs 14 residues. V was cut by 4 bases and J by 0 bases, with 9 bases left in between. CDR1 and CDR2 (germline): WSHSY, SAAADI. CDR3 amino acids: CASSVGGDQETQYF. DNA of the CDR3: TGCGCCAGCAGTGTGGGCGGGGACCAAGAGACCCAGTACTTC.